The T cell receptor beta chain described here comes from a study of tumor-infiltrating lymphocytes in primary liver carcinoma. Broader study findings: Merely about 8-24% of top clones occurred in all five tumor regions. Tumor-adjacent and tumor-blood pairs overlapped less than tumor region pairs did.

This CDR3 region has 13 residues. The V end lost 3 bases, the J end lost 7 bases, and 11 bases lay between the germline ends. Germline V gives CDR1 SGHRS, CDR2 YFSETQ. Using a constant-region primer together with ProtoScript II reverse transcriptase, TCR beta cDNA was made from about 500 ng of total RNA. ARM-PCR was slightly modified, and three nested multiplex PCR rounds with it gave rise to the TCR beta libraries. With TRBV1-TRBV30 forward primers and a C-beta reverse primer, the first two PCR rounds were run for around 11 cycles each. Each CDR3 protein is one row after TCRdb ran MiXCR on the multiplex PCR reads. Of 95,000 to 100,000 distinct CDR3 sequences in the sample, approximately 70% were seen once. DNA and RNA were both co-extracted from 20-30 mg of bulk tissue that had not been sorted. Turning to this clonotype: Antigen unknown.

This receptor was obtained from a woman aged 55-70 years with primary liver carcinoma and hepatitis B virus infection. V is TRBV5-1 and J is TRBJ1-5, with a possible D match to TRBD1 (5 bases). Sequenced sample: liver tumor tissue from sampling region 2. Subset specified: tumor region T2, inferior pole. The CDR3 reads CASSYGGGQPQHF. CDR3 sequence (DNA): TGCGCCAGCAGCTATGGGGGTGGCCAGCCCCAGCATTTT. The entire variable domain, with the rest obtained from reference TRBV5-1 and TRBJ1-5, is as follows: KAGVTQTPRYLIKTRGQQVTLSCSPISGHRSVSWYQQTPGQGLQFLFEYFSETQRNKGNFPGRFSGRQFSNSRSEMNVSTLELGDSALYLCASSYGGGQPQHFGDGTRLSIL.